This T cell receptor beta chain was retrieved from a study of regulatory T cells in long-lasting Graves disease. The CDR3 has 15 residues. The ends were cut back, 0 bases at V and 3 bases at J, with 12 bases in the middle. The germline CDR1 and CDR2 sequences are MNHEY and SVGAGI. This clonotype was picked up many times. Time point described: newly diagnosed GD, antithyroid drugs for less than 3 months. Generation of the TCR library employed RNA extracted from PBMCs. Arm-PCR of CDR3 regions and iRepertoire HTBI primers were the basis on which TCR beta libraries were built. TCRdb re-analysed the multiplex PCR reads in MiXCR, keeping a single row per CDR3 protein. The top ten clones hold approximately 17% of a sample with some 330,000 distinct CDR3 sequences, about 12% of them seen once. These sequences were also reported in another study, on T cells in Graves' hyperthyroidism and ophthalmopathy.

Source: peripheral blood mononuclear cells (PBMCs), taken at new diagnosis, from a patient treated with antithyroid drugs. This TCR came from a young woman with Graves disease. The chain combines TRBV6-5 with TRBJ2-7, with no clear D. CDR3 DNA sequence: TGTGCCAGCAGTTACTCTGGTAGCTATAGCTACGAGCAGTACTTC. This translates into CASSYSGSYSYEQYF.